The 14 T cell receptor beta chains below all came from one sample that was sequenced in a study of blood T cell repertoires in COVID-19. Clones were read by immunoSEQ multiplex PCR, and TCRdb kept only the in-frame ones, dropping some. The sample lists about 220,000 clones; approximately 82% were seen once. Sequencing input: peripheral blood. These receptors all stem from a woman older than 75 with acute or convalescent COVID-19.

As DNA, the CDR3 is TGTGCCAGCAGCTGGGGAGGAACTAATGAAAAACTGTTTTTT. It encodes CASSWGGTNEKLFF. The chain couples TRBV11-3 to TRBJ1-4; D remains ambiguous. V shed 4 bases and J shed 1 base, with 7 bases lying between them. Germline V gene data show CDR1 as SGHNT and CDR2 as YENEEA. This CDR3 is built from 14 residues.

V is TRBV7-2 and J is TRBJ1-5; D is undetermined. The CDR3 spans 12 residues. The V end lost 5 bases, the J end lost 1 base, and 3 bases lay between the germline ends. Germline-derived CDR1 and CDR2 are SGHTA and FQGNSA. The CDR3 DNA follows: TGTGCCAGCAGCCCAAGCAATCAGCCCCAGCATTTT. Encoded protein: CASSPSNQPQHF.

This clone was counted between two and nine times. The chain has TRBV27 and TRBJ2-1; 15 bases match TRBD2. Germline V gene sequence: CDR1 MNHEY, CDR2 SMNVEV (reference sequence). Trimming removed 1 base from V and 5 bases from J; junction bases left unmatched: 6. The CDR3 extends over 18 amino acids. CDR3 DNA: TGTGCCAGCAGTTTATTGCGGGGACTAGCGGGGGGACACAATGAGCAGTTCTTC. Amino acids: CASSLLRGLAGGHNEQFF.

This clone was found once. This rearrangement joins TRBV27 to TRBJ1-2; D is perhaps TRBD1 (6 bases). Trimming removed 4 bases from V and 5 bases from J, with 26 bases in between. This CDR3 has 18 amino acids. Germline CDR1 is MNHEY and CDR2 is SMNVEV (reference sequence). In DNA, the CDR3 is TGTGCCAGCAGTTCAGCCCTAGGCAGCGGGGGCGCACGGTATGGCTACACCTTC. Residues: CASSSALGSGGARYGYTF.

The chain recombines TRBV10-3 with TRBJ1-2; 8 bases match TRBD1. The ends lost 10 bases at V and 12 bases at J; junction bases unmatched: 16. Per germline, CDR1 ENHRY and CDR2 SYGVKD. The CDR3 is made up of 13 amino acids. The CDR3 region is CATSSGGTGFDTF. The CDR3 coding sequence is TGTGCCACAAGCTCCGGGGGGACAGGATTCGACACCTTC.

The genes are TRBV2 and TRBJ2-2; 8 bases agree with TRBD1. Germline values: CDR1 SNHLY, CDR2 FYNNEI. The CDR3 is 14 amino acids. V lost 6 bases to trimming and J lost 4 bases; unmatched junction nucleotides: 4. CDR3: CASRPGQATGELFF. DNA for the CDR3: TGTGCCAGCAGGCCGGGACAGGCCACCGGGGAGCTGTTTTTT.

This clone was picked up one time. Other DNA sequences in the sample encode the same CDR3. The rearrangement links TRBV3-1 (or the pseudogene TRBV3-2) to TRBJ2-2; D gene unclear. Trimming stripped 1 base from V and 5 bases from J, with 5 bases between. This CDR3 contains 13 residues. Germline CDR1 and CDR2: LGHDT and YNNKEL (reference sequence). The CDR3: CASSQGRTGELFF. Written as DNA, the CDR3 is TGTGCCAGCAGCCAAGGCAGGACCGGGGAGCTGTTTTTT.

The chain recombines TRBV11-2 with TRBJ2-3, with D unclear. The CDR3 has 15 amino acids. Germline V gene sequence: CDR1 SGHAT, CDR2 FQNNGV. Trimming removed 5 bases at V and 1 base at J, with 13 bases between. The DNA of the CDR3 is TGTGCCAGCAGCCTAAGCCCCTACGGCACAGATACGCAGTATTTT. It translates to CASSLSPYGTDTQYF. The variable domain in full, completed from reference TRBV11-2 and TRBJ2-3, reads EAGVAQSPRYKIIEKRQSVAFWCNPISGHATLYWYQQILGQGPKLLIQFQNNGVVDDSQLPKDRFSAERLKGVDSTLKIQPAKLEDSAVYLCASSLSPYGTDTQYFGPGTRLTVL.

This chain connects TRBV11-3 to TRBJ2-3, with 9 bases fitting TRBD2. The CDR3 is 16 residues long. The V and J ends lost 5 bases and 0 bases, in that order; junction bases with no gene match: 6. Germline V gives CDR1 SGHNT, CDR2 YENEEA. The DNA of the CDR3 is TGTGCCAGCAGCCCGGGGACTAGCCCGAGCACAGATACGCAGTATTTT. Encoded protein: CASSPGTSPSTDTQYF.

The chain employs TRBV19 and TRBJ2-3; D gene uncertain. From germline, CDR1 is LNHDA and CDR2 SQIVND (reference sequence). The CDR3 consists of 11 residues. V gave up 5 bases and J gave up 5 bases, with 5 bases separating them. For the CDR3, the DNA is TGTGCCAGTAGTTGGAGAGATACGCAGTATTTT. As protein: CASSWRDTQYF.

This clone was recorded only once. The V and J genes are TRBV11-2 and TRBJ2-7; the match to TRBD1 covers 10 bases. CDR1 SGHAT and CDR2 FQNNGV come from the germline V gene. The ends lost 8 bases at V and 1 base at J; junction bases unmatched: 8. The CDR3 is 15 residues long. CDR3 region: CASWDRGRGSYEQYF. The CDR3 DNA reads TGTGCCAGCTGGGACAGGGGCAGGGGATCCTACGAGCAGTACTTC.

This clone was observed a single time. This chain uses TRBV5-1 with TRBJ1-1, with D tentatively TRBD1 (6 bases). The CDR3 is 16 residues long. The V end was cut by 1 base, the J end by 0 bases, with 13 bases between. Looked up from germline, CDR1 is SGHRS and CDR2 is YFSETQ. CDR3 residues: CASSLIAGVMNTEAFF. CDR3 coding DNA: TGCGCCAGCAGCTTGATTGCAGGGGTGATGAACACTGAAGCTTTCTTT.

The rearrangement uses TRBV27 and TRBJ2-3, with 9 bases fitting TRBD2. The junction had 7 bases not matched to a gene; V was cut back by 7 bases and J by 5 bases. This CDR3 is 14 amino acids long. Germline V lookup: CDR1 MNHEY, CDR2 SMNVEV (reference sequence). In DNA, the CDR3 is TGTGCCAGCACTTCCCAAGCGGGGGGAGATACGCAGTATTTT. This encodes CASTSQAGGDTQYF.

The rearrangement uses TRBV7-9 and TRBJ1-2; 7 bases map to TRBD1. V lost 5 bases to trimming and J lost 4 bases; unmatched junction nucleotides: 10. The germline V gene has CDR1 SEHNR and CDR2 FQNEAQ (reference sequence). The CDR3 extends over 15 amino acids. CDR3 in DNA: TGTGCCAGCAGCCCCACAGGGGTGCGTGGCTATGGCTACACCTTC. This encodes CASSPTGVRGYGYTF.